Listed below are T cell receptor beta chains from one sample, sequenced in a study of shared clonotypes between healthy human individuals. Repertoires were generated with immunoSEQ multiplex PCR, while TCRdb's copy carries only in-frame clones and drops some. The data show fewer than 600,000 clones, less than 85% seen once. Sequencing was carried out using PBMCs. Receptor source: a woman aged 40 to 55 in good health. Some clones in this sample may be carry-over from other donors' samples. Each CDR3 is given with its conserved first and last residue. The order of the fields is D gene, clone size, V gene, J gene, CDR3 length, CDR3 DNA, CDR3 protein. A D gene is named only where the DNA matches it firmly. A row's size may be missing; if present it is once, few, many or a size class.

D gene: TRBD1
clone size: -
V gene: TRBV27
J gene: TRBJ2-7
CDR3 length: 14
CDR3 DNA: TGTGCCAGCAGTTTCCAGGGGGACCTTTACGAGCAGTACTTC
CDR3 protein: CASSFQGDLYEQYF

D gene: TRBD1
clone size: -
V gene: TRBV11-1
J gene: TRBJ1-4
CDR3 length: 15
CDR3 DNA: TGTGCCAGCAGCTTAACGGGGACAGCTAATGAAAAACTGTTTTTT
CDR3 protein: CASSLTGTANEKLFF

D gene: -
clone size: -
V gene: TRBV28
J gene: TRBJ2-7
CDR3 length: 15
CDR3 DNA: TGTGCCAGCAGTTTCCACAGGAGGAGCTCCTACGAGCAGTACTTC
CDR3 protein: CASSFHRRSSYEQYF

D gene: TRBD2
clone size: -
V gene: TRBV29-1
J gene: TRBJ2-1
CDR3 length: 13
CDR3 DNA: TGCAGCCTTAGGACTAGCGGGGGGGGTGAGCAGTTCTTC
CDR3 protein: CSLRTSGGGEQFF

D gene: -
clone size: once
V gene: TRBV4-1
J gene: TRBJ2-7
CDR3 length: 17
CDR3 DNA: TGCGCCAGCAGCCAAGATGTCAAAGCAGCCAGCCCCTACGAGCAGTACTTC
CDR3 protein: CASSQDVKAASPYEQYF

D gene: -
clone size: -
V gene: TRBV19
J gene: TRBJ1-4
CDR3 length: 15
CDR3 DNA: TGTGCCAGTATCCGGGGGGGCGCGACTAATGAAAAACTGTTTTTT
CDR3 protein: CASIRGGATNEKLFF

D gene: -
clone size: -
V gene: TRBV5-1
J gene: TRBJ2-6
CDR3 length: 14
CDR3 DNA: TGCGCCAGCAGCTTGGGTGGTGGGGCCAACGTCCTGACTTTC
CDR3 protein: CASSLGGGANVLTF

D gene: TRBD2
clone size: -
V gene: TRBV7-3
J gene: TRBJ2-2
CDR3 length: 20
CDR3 DNA: TGTGCCAGCAGCTTAACCTTGGCACTAGCGGGATCCCCGTGGACCGGGGAGCTGTTTTTT
CDR3 protein: CASSLTLALAGSPWTGELFF

D gene: TRBD1
clone size: -
V gene: TRBV19
J gene: TRBJ1-3
CDR3 length: 20
CDR3 DNA: TGTGCCGGAGACAGGGGCGGTTCCAGGGTCGGGTGGGAGTCTGGAAACACCATATATTTT
CDR3 protein: CAGDRGGSRVGWESGNTIYF

D gene: TRBD1
clone size: -
V gene: TRBV9
J gene: TRBJ2-7
CDR3 length: 18
CDR3 DNA: TGTGCCAGCAGCGCCCGGGACAGAGGTTTTATTGGGCCCTACGAGCAGTACTTC
CDR3 protein: CASSARDRGFIGPYEQYF

D gene: -
clone size: -
V gene: TRBV7-3
J gene: TRBJ2-1
CDR3 length: 14
CDR3 DNA: TGTGCCAGCAGCTTAATGGTGGGTTACAATGAGCAGTTCTTC
CDR3 protein: CASSLMVGYNEQFF

D gene: TRBD1
clone size: -
V gene: TRBV15
J gene: TRBJ2-2
CDR3 length: 15
CDR3 DNA: TGTGCCACCAGTTCGACAGGGGGCGCGACCGGGGAGCTGTTTTTT
CDR3 protein: CATSSTGGATGELFF

D gene: TRBD2
clone size: -
V gene: TRBV6-5
J gene: TRBJ2-3
CDR3 length: 14
CDR3 DNA: TGTGCCAGCAGTCTAGCGGGAGGGGTGGATACGCAGTATTTT
CDR3 protein: CASSLAGGVDTQYF

D gene: TRBD1
clone size: -
V gene: TRBV5-1
J gene: TRBJ2-2
CDR3 length: 16
CDR3 DNA: TGCGCCAGCAGCTTGGAGGGGGCCACGAACACCGGGGAGCTGTTTTTT
CDR3 protein: CASSLEGATNTGELFF

D gene: -
clone size: -
V gene: TRBV2
J gene: TRBJ2-7
CDR3 length: 17
CDR3 DNA: TGTGCCAGCACCCTCCTAAGTCCCAGCGTGAGCTCCTACGAGCAGTACTTC
CDR3 protein: CASTLLSPSVSSYEQYF

D gene: TRBD1
clone size: -
V gene: TRBV5-1
J gene: TRBJ2-3
CDR3 length: 16
CDR3 DNA: TGCGCCAGCAGCTTAACAGGGGGAACTAGCACAGATACGCAGTATTTT
CDR3 protein: CASSLTGGTSTDTQYF

D gene: -
clone size: -
V gene: TRBV5-1
J gene: TRBJ2-2
CDR3 length: 15
CDR3 DNA: TGCGCCAGCAGTTCCTTACCAGGGAACACCGGGGAGCTGTTTTTT
CDR3 protein: CASSSLPGNTGELFF

D gene: -
clone size: -
V gene: TRBV2
J gene: TRBJ1-6
CDR3 length: 13
CDR3 DNA: TGTGCCAGCAGTGAAGGTGTGGGTAACATCCCCCACTTT
CDR3 protein: CASSEGVGNIPHF

D gene: -
clone size: few
V gene: TRBV5-1
J gene: TRBJ2-7
CDR3 length: 18
CDR3 DNA: TGCGCCAGCAGCTTGGCGTCAGGGCAGGATGCCAAGTCCTACGAGCAGTACTTC
CDR3 protein: CASSLASGQDAKSYEQYF

D gene: TRBD1
clone size: -
V gene: TRBV7-8
J gene: TRBJ1-4
CDR3 length: 15
CDR3 DNA: TGTGCCAGCAGCCCGGACAGGGGGGATGTTGAAAAACTGTTTTTT
CDR3 protein: CASSPDRGDVEKLFF

D gene: -
clone size: -
V gene: TRBV11-3
J gene: TRBJ2-7
CDR3 length: 20
CDR3 DNA: TGTGCCAGCAGTTCAGGCAGTGGCCAGGAAAGTAGGTATGCTGCCTACGAGCAGTACTTC
CDR3 protein: CASSSGSGQESRYAAYEQYF

D gene: -
clone size: -
V gene: TRBV4-1
J gene: TRBJ1-5
CDR3 length: 15
CDR3 DNA: TGCGCCAGCAGCCAGGGGGATGGCAGCAATCAGCCCCAGCATTTT
CDR3 protein: CASSQGDGSNQPQHF

D gene: -
clone size: -
V gene: TRBV7-8
J gene: TRBJ2-1
CDR3 length: 13
CDR3 DNA: TGTGCCAGCAGCGGCGGGGTTGTCAATGAGCAGTTCTTC
CDR3 protein: CASSGGVVNEQFF

D gene: TRBD1
clone size: -
V gene: TRBV19
J gene: TRBJ1-2
CDR3 length: 15
CDR3 DNA: TGTGCCAGTAGTATGGTGACAGGGGAAAACTATGGCTACACCTTC
CDR3 protein: CASSMVTGENYGYTF

D gene: TRBD1
clone size: few
V gene: TRBV10-3
J gene: TRBJ1-2
CDR3 length: 13
CDR3 DNA: TGTGCCATTGGGACAGGTTTGGACTATGGCTACACCTTC
CDR3 protein: CAIGTGLDYGYTF

D gene: TRBD2
clone size: -
V gene: TRBV10-3
J gene: TRBJ2-3
CDR3 length: 16
CDR3 DNA: TGTGCCATCAGTCCGGGACTAGCGGGAGGTGCGGATACGCAGTATTTT
CDR3 protein: CAISPGLAGGADTQYF

D gene: -
clone size: -
V gene: TRBV2
J gene: TRBJ2-5
CDR3 length: 13
CDR3 DNA: TGTGCCAGCAAACAGGAGTACCAAGAGACCCAGTACTTC
CDR3 protein: CASKQEYQETQYF

D gene: -
clone size: -
V gene: TRBV18
J gene: TRBJ2-3
CDR3 length: 13
CDR3 DNA: TGTGCCAGCTCACTAGACAGTGGAGATACGCAGTATTTT
CDR3 protein: CASSLDSGDTQYF

D gene: TRBD1
clone size: many
V gene: TRBV29-1
J gene: TRBJ1-2
CDR3 length: 11
CDR3 DNA: TGCAGCGTTGGAGGGACAGCTGGCTACACCTTC
CDR3 protein: CSVGGTAGYTF

D gene: TRBD1
clone size: -
V gene: TRBV27
J gene: TRBJ2-7
CDR3 length: 17
CDR3 DNA: TGTGCCAGCAGTTTATGGGCCCCCGACAGGGCACCCTACGAGCAGTACTTC
CDR3 protein: CASSLWAPDRAPYEQYF

D gene: TRBD2
clone size: -
V gene: TRBV30
J gene: TRBJ2-7
CDR3 length: 15
CDR3 DNA: TGTGCCTGGAGTGTACTAGCGGGAAAATGGTACGAGCAGTACTTC
CDR3 protein: CAWSVLAGKWYEQYF

D gene: TRBD2
clone size: -
V gene: TRBV5-1
J gene: TRBJ2-1
CDR3 length: 15
CDR3 DNA: TGCGCCAGCTCGGCCCGGGGGGACGCCTACAATGAGCAGTTCTTC
CDR3 protein: CASSARGDAYNEQFF

D gene: -
clone size: -
V gene: TRBV6-4
J gene: TRBJ2-2
CDR3 length: 13
CDR3 DNA: TGTGCCAGCCGGGACTTGCTAACCGGGGAGCTGTTTTTT
CDR3 protein: CASRDLLTGELFF

D gene: TRBD2
clone size: -
V gene: TRBV7-3
J gene: TRBJ2-3
CDR3 length: 17
CDR3 DNA: TGTGCCAGCAGCGCCGAAGCAAGCGGGAGTTACAGAGATACGCAGTATTTT
CDR3 protein: CASSAEASGSYRDTQYF

D gene: -
clone size: once
V gene: TRBV15
J gene: TRBJ2-7
CDR3 length: 13
CDR3 DNA: TGTGCCACCAGCAGAGATTGGTTTAACGAGCAGTACTTC
CDR3 protein: CATSRDWFNEQYF

D gene: TRBD2
clone size: -
V gene: TRBV27
J gene: TRBJ2-3
CDR3 length: 18
CDR3 DNA: TGTGCCAGCAGTTCCGCCCTCCGACTAGCGGACCGCACAGATACGCAGTATTTT
CDR3 protein: CASSSALRLADRTDTQYF

D gene: TRBD2
clone size: -
V gene: TRBV5-1
J gene: TRBJ2-7
CDR3 length: 14
CDR3 DNA: TGCGCCAGCAGCTGGGCTAGCGGGACCTACGAGCAGTACTTC
CDR3 protein: CASSWASGTYEQYF

D gene: -
clone size: -
V gene: TRBV9
J gene: TRBJ1-1
CDR3 length: 14
CDR3 DNA: TGTGCCAGCAGCGTAGGGGGCTACCTCGGCGGTGCTTTCTTT
CDR3 protein: CASSVGGYLGGAFF

D gene: TRBD2
clone size: few
V gene: TRBV19
J gene: TRBJ2-1
CDR3 length: 16
CDR3 DNA: TGTGCCAGTAGGGACCGCGGACTAGCGGGAGGCTATGAGCAGTTCTTC
CDR3 protein: CASRDRGLAGGYEQFF

D gene: -
clone size: once
V gene: TRBV15
J gene: TRBJ2-5
CDR3 length: 15
CDR3 DNA: TGTGCCACCAGCAGAGATAAATTGACAGTGGAGACCCAGTACTTC
CDR3 protein: CATSRDKLTVETQYF

D gene: TRBD1
clone size: -
V gene: TRBV7-9
J gene: TRBJ2-7
CDR3 length: 13
CDR3 DNA: TGTGCCAGCAGCTCTAACAGGGGGCAGGAGCAGTACTTC
CDR3 protein: CASSSNRGQEQYF

D gene: TRBD2
clone size: -
V gene: TRBV30
J gene: TRBJ2-7
CDR3 length: 17
CDR3 DNA: TGTGCCTGGAGTGTCTCCAGCGGGAGCCCCCTATCCTACGAGCAGTACTTC
CDR3 protein: CAWSVSSGSPLSYEQYF

D gene: TRBD2
clone size: once
V gene: TRBV28
J gene: TRBJ2-7
CDR3 length: 15
CDR3 DNA: TGTGCCAGCAGTGTAACCGGGACTAGCGCCTACGAGCAGTACTTC
CDR3 protein: CASSVTGTSAYEQYF

D gene: -
clone size: -
V gene: TRBV9
J gene: TRBJ1-2
CDR3 length: 15
CDR3 DNA: TGTGCCAGCAGCGTTTTTAATGGAGCTAACTATGGCTACACCTTC
CDR3 protein: CASSVFNGANYGYTF

D gene: -
clone size: -
V gene: TRBV12-5
J gene: TRBJ2-1
CDR3 length: 17
CDR3 DNA: TGTGCTAGTGGTTTGGGCCCACGGGGAGGCTCCTACAATGAGCAGTTCTTC
CDR3 protein: CASGLGPRGGSYNEQFF

D gene: -
clone size: -
V gene: TRBV7-9
J gene: TRBJ1-2
CDR3 length: 13
CDR3 DNA: TGTGCCAGCAGCCCGGGGGGGCGCTATGGCTACACCTTC
CDR3 protein: CASSPGGRYGYTF

D gene: TRBD2
clone size: -
V gene: TRBV5-4
J gene: TRBJ2-1
CDR3 length: 15
CDR3 DNA: TGTGCCAGCAGAGATACTAGCGGGAGCGGCAATGAGCAGTTCTTC
CDR3 protein: CASRDTSGSGNEQFF

D gene: -
clone size: -
V gene: TRBV7-6
J gene: TRBJ1-1
CDR3 length: 14
CDR3 DNA: TGTGCCAGCAGCCACAGGGAAGCCGGCACTGAAGCTTTCTTT
CDR3 protein: CASSHREAGTEAFF

D gene: -
clone size: once
V gene: TRBV28
J gene: TRBJ2-1
CDR3 length: 13
CDR3 DNA: TGTGCCAGCAGCCTCGGAGGAGACAATGAGCAGTTCTTC
CDR3 protein: CASSLGGDNEQFF

D gene: TRBD1
clone size: -
V gene: TRBV5-4
J gene: TRBJ1-2
CDR3 length: 15
CDR3 DNA: TGTGCCAGCAGCTTGGTAACAGGGGAAGCCTATGGCTACACCTTC
CDR3 protein: CASSLVTGEAYGYTF

D gene: TRBD2
clone size: -
V gene: TRBV5-1
J gene: TRBJ2-5
CDR3 length: 16
CDR3 DNA: TGCGCCAGCAGCCCCGGACTAGCGGGAGTTGGAGAGACCCAGTACTTC
CDR3 protein: CASSPGLAGVGETQYF

D gene: -
clone size: -
V gene: TRBV6-1
J gene: TRBJ1-5
CDR3 length: 11
CDR3 DNA: TGTGCCAGCAGTGAACATCAGCCCCAGCATTTT
CDR3 protein: CASSEHQPQHF

D gene: TRBD2
clone size: -
V gene: TRBV7-3
J gene: TRBJ2-3
CDR3 length: 16
CDR3 DNA: TGTGCCAGCAGCTTAGGCGGGAGGGCCGTTTCAGATACGCAGTATTTT
CDR3 protein: CASSLGGRAVSDTQYF

D gene: -
clone size: -
V gene: TRBV2
J gene: TRBJ2-1
CDR3 length: 14
CDR3 DNA: TGTGCCAGCAGTGATCCAGGGGGGTTCAATGAGCAGTTCTTC
CDR3 protein: CASSDPGGFNEQFF

D gene: -
clone size: -
V gene: TRBV4-1
J gene: TRBJ2-1
CDR3 length: 14
CDR3 DNA: TGCGCCAGCAGCCAGGCGGGACCGTACAATGAGCAGTTCTTC
CDR3 protein: CASSQAGPYNEQFF

D gene: -
clone size: -
V gene: TRBV4-2
J gene: TRBJ2-1
CDR3 length: 16
CDR3 DNA: TGTGCCAGCAACCGCTACGGTTCGAGCTCCTACAATGAGCAGTTCTTC
CDR3 protein: CASNRYGSSSYNEQFF

D gene: -
clone size: -
V gene: TRBV18
J gene: TRBJ2-5
CDR3 length: 14
CDR3 DNA: TGTGCCAGCTCACCTCCTCGGGACGATCGGGAGCAGTACTTC
CDR3 protein: CASSPPRDDREQYF

D gene: TRBD1
clone size: many
V gene: TRBV5-1
J gene: TRBJ2-1
CDR3 length: 13
CDR3 DNA: TGCGCCAGCAGCGGCCAGGGGGCAAATGAGCAGTTCTTC
CDR3 protein: CASSGQGANEQFF

D gene: TRBD1
clone size: -
V gene: TRBV28
J gene: TRBJ2-1
CDR3 length: 13
CDR3 DNA: TGTGCCAGCAGTACCCCGGGACAGGGACAGCAGTTCTTC
CDR3 protein: CASSTPGQGQQFF